The 16 T cell receptor beta chains listed next were all sequenced from one sample in a study of blood T cell repertoires in COVID-19. The protocol was immunoSEQ multiplex PCR, while the TCRdb copy is restricted to in-frame clones and leaves out a portion. In the table there are under 200,000 clones, roughly nine tenths of which are singletons. The specimen was peripheral blood. These receptors were obtained from a woman aged 55-69 years with COVID-19, enrolled during active disease.

This clone was observed once. The chain employs TRBV5-4 and TRBJ1-6; no reliable D call. The CDR3 spans 15 residues. The ends were cut back, 2 bases at V and 0 bases at J, with 6 bases in the middle. Germline CDR1 reads SGHNT; CDR2 reads YYREEE (reference sequence). CDR3 protein: CASSLTSSYNSPLHF. CDR3 nucleotides: TGTGCCAGCAGCTTAACGAGCTCCTATAATTCACCCCTCCACTTT.

This chain connects TRBV6-6 to TRBJ2-3; 7 bases map to TRBD1. Germline lookup yields CDR1 MNHNY and CDR2 SVGAGI (reference sequence). The trim removed 4 bases at V and 5 bases at J, leaving 9 bases unmatched. The length of the CDR3 is 15 residues. CDR3 coding DNA: TGTGCCAGCAGTTCGAGGGGGCGGTCACAAGATACGCAGTATTTT. It yields the protein CASSSRGRSQDTQYF.

Comments on this clone: At one end, the junction sequence differs from germline, possibly due to a read error. The chain carries TRBV5-1 and TRBJ2-4; TRBD1 matches 11 bases. The CDR3 has 15 residues. From germline, CDR1 is SGHRS and CDR2 YFSETQ. The CDR3, as DNA: TGCGCCAGCAGCGGAGGACAGGGGGCCACAAACATTCAGTACTTC. Its protein is CASSGGQGATNIQYF. Drawing the rest from reference TRBV5-1 and TRBJ2-4, the complete variable domain is KAGVTQTPRYLIKTRGQQVTLSCSPISGHRSVSWYQQTPGQGLQFLFEYFSETQRNKGNFPGRFSGRQFSNSRSEMNVSTLELGDSALYLCASSGGQGATNIQYFGAGTRLSVL.

This clone has a handful of counts. The rearrangement links TRBV4-1 to TRBJ1-5; 11 positions agree with TRBD1. CDR3 size: 17 residues. Germline V gives CDR1 MGHRA, CDR2 YSYEKL. V shed 4 bases and J 5 bases; nucleotides not matched to a gene: 10. The CDR3 region has the DNA TGCGCCAGCAGCCCCAGCCCGGGACAGGGGGTCTATCAGCCCCAGCATTTT. Protein product: CASSPSPGQGVYQPQHF.

This clone has a single count. Different DNA sequences within this sample yield the same CDR3. The chain is built from TRBV9 and TRBJ1-2; D remains unclear. The germline CDR1 and CDR2 sequences are SGDLS and YYNGEE. The ends were cut back, 3 bases at V and 7 bases at J, with 7 bases in the middle. The CDR3 extends over 11 amino acids. The CDR3 loop reads CASSGVGGYTF. In DNA, the CDR3 is TGTGCCAGCAGCGGAGTCGGTGGCTACACCTTC.

The chain couples TRBV7-8 to TRBJ2-2, with D perhaps TRBD1 (5 bases). Germline CDR1 SGHVS, CDR2 FQNEAQ. There are 16 residues in the CDR3. The V and J ends lost 7 bases and 7 bases respectively, with 22 bases between them. The CDR3 protein is CASTISRGWSHGELFF. In DNA, the CDR3 is TGTGCCAGCACCATTTCAAGGGGCTGGAGTCACGGGGAGCTGTTTTTT. Using reference TRBV7-8 and TRBJ2-2 for the parts outside the CDR3, the full variable domain is GAGVSQSPRYKVAKRGQDVALRCDPISGHVSLFWYQQALGQGPEFLTYFQNEAQLDKSGLPSDRFFAERPEGSVSTLKIQRTQQEDSAVYLCASTISRGWSHGELFFGEGSRLTVL.

This clone is medium-sized. The rearrangement links TRBV5-6 to TRBJ1-3; D remains ambiguous. CDR3 length equals 18 residues. The V gene lost 4 bases and the J gene lost 0 bases, with 20 bases spanning the gap. The V gene's germline CDR1 is SGHDT and CDR2 YYEEEE. This CDR3 is CASSHTLEALASGNTIYF. In nucleotides, the CDR3 is TGTGCCAGCAGCCACACACTTGAGGCCCTAGCCTCTGGAAACACCATATATTTT.

This clone appeared a few times. V is TRBV7-8 and J is TRBJ2-2, with 9 bases lining up with TRBD1. With 5 bases clipped from V and 6 bases from J, the junction kept 13 bases outside the gene matches. The germline V gene encodes CDR1 SGHVS and CDR2 FQNEAQ. This CDR3 contains 17 residues. The CDR3 DNA sequence: TGTGCCAGCAGCCCACCTCCGACAGGGGGAAAATCCGGGGAGCTGTTTTTT. Translation gives CASSPPPTGGKSGELFF.

The gene calls are TRBV20-1 and TRBJ2-6, with TRBD2 matching over 9 bases. The CDR3 runs 16 residues. The germline gives CDR1 DFQATT, CDR2 SNEGSKA (reference sequence). With 3 bases clipped from V and 2 bases from J, the junction kept 5 bases outside the gene matches. The CDR3 DNA reads TGCAGTGCTAGTGGCGGGAGGGCCCCTGGGGCCAACGTCCTGACTTTC. Protein product: CSASGGRAPGANVLTF.

The chain couples TRBV10-3 to TRBJ2-7, with 11 bases lining up with TRBD1. Germline V gene sequence: CDR1 ENHRY, CDR2 SYGVKD. There are 15 residues in the CDR3. V shed 7 bases, J shed 6 bases, and the junction held 11 bases outside the gene matches. The CDR3 spells CAITTHRTGGSEQYF. The CDR3 region has the DNA TGTGCCATCACCACCCACCGGACAGGGGGCTCCGAGCAGTACTTC.

CDR3 amino acids: CASSPRQANWYGYTF. As DNA, the CDR3 is TGCGCCAGCAGCCCCAGACAGGCGAACTGGTATGGCTACACCTTC. The V call is TRBV4-3, the J call TRBJ1-2; a weak D match, TRBD1 (6 bases). Germline V gene lookup returns CDR1 LGHNA and CDR2 YSLEER. Trimming took 4 bases from V and 5 from J, leaving 17 bases between them. The CDR3 runs 15 residues.

The gene calls are TRBV3-1 (or the pseudogene TRBV3-2) and TRBJ2-5; 12 positions match TRBD1. Germline-derived CDR1 and CDR2 are LGHDT and YNNKEL (reference sequence). After removal of 4 bases from V and 4 bases from J, the junction contained 7 bases not matched to a gene. There are 16 residues in the CDR3. The CDR3 DNA sequence: TGTGCCAGCAGCCTCACGCCGGGACAGGGGGCAGAGACCCAGTACTTC. This encodes CASSLTPGQGAETQYF.

V and J are TRBV5-3 and TRBJ2-7, with D perhaps TRBD2 (5 bases). TRBV5-3 is filed as an ORF, its function uncertain. The CDR3 extends over 14 amino acids. V gave up 3 bases and J gave up 0 bases, with 10 bases separating them. The CDR3 here is CARSSRGSSYEQYF. As DNA, the CDR3 is TGTGCCAGAAGCTCCCGGGGTAGCTCCTACGAGCAGTACTTC.

The chain recombines TRBV30 with TRBJ1-3, with 10 bases fitting TRBD1. Germline trimming cut 4 bases from V and 4 bases from J; bases unmatched to any gene: 10. The CDR3 length is 16 residues. Germline V lookup: CDR1 GTSNPN, CDR2 SVGIG (reference sequence). CDR3 in amino acids: CAWIRRDRGTGNTIYF. The CDR3 bases are TGTGCCTGGATCCGCCGGGACAGGGGTACAGGAAACACCATATATTTT.

This rearrangement joins TRBV6-6 to TRBJ1-1, with TRBD1 as a possible D gene (5 bases). The V gene lost 6 bases and the J gene lost 3 bases, with 14 bases spanning the gap. Germline assignment: CDR1 MNHNY and CDR2 SVGAGI (reference sequence). CDR3 size: 14 residues. The CDR3 nucleotides read TGTGCCAGCAGGCAGGGAGGTGGGTACACTGAAGCTTTCTTT. Its protein is CASRQGGGYTEAFF.

The rearrangement links TRBV12-5 to TRBJ2-1, with 9 nucleotides matching TRBD2. This CDR3 has 14 residues. J lost 10 bases, V lost 8 bases, and 12 bases had no gene match. CDR1 and CDR2 (germline): LGHNT, FRNRAP. The CDR3 DNA reads TGTGCTAGTCAGGGCGGGAGGGCCTCTGGGGAGCAGTTCTTC. Translating it yields CASQGGRASGEQFF.